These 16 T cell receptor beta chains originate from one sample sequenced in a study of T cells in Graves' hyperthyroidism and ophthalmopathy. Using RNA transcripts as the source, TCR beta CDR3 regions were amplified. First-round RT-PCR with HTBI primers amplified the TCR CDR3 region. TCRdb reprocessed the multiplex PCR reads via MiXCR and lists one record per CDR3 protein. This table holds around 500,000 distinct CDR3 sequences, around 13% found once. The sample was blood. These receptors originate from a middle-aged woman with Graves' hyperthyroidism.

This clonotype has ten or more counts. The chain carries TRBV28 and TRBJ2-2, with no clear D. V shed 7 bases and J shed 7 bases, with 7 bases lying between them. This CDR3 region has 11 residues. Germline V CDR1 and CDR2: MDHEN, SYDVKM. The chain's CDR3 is CASTLGGELFF. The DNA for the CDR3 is TGTGCCAGCACCCTGGGCGGGGAGCTGTTTTTT. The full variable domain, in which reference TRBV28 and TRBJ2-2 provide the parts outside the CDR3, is DVKVTQSSRYLVKRTGEKVFLECVQDMDHENMFWYRQDPGLGLRLIYFSYDVKMKEKGDIPEGYSVSREKKERFSLILESASTNQTSMYLCASTLGGELFFGEGSRLTVL.

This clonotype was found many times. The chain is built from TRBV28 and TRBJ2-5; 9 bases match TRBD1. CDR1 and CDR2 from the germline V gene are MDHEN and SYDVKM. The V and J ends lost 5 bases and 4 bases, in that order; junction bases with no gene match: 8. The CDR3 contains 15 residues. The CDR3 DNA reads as TGTGCCAGCAGTCTCCAAGCGGGACAGGGAGAGACCCAGTACTTC. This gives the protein CASSLQAGQGETQYF.

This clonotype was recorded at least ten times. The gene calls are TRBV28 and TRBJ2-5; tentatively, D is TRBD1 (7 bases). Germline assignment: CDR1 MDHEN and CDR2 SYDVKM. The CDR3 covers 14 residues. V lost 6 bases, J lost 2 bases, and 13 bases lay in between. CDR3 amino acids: CASRPGGLQETQYF. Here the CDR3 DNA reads TGTGCCAGCAGGCCAGGGGGGCTACAAGAGACCCAGTACTTC.

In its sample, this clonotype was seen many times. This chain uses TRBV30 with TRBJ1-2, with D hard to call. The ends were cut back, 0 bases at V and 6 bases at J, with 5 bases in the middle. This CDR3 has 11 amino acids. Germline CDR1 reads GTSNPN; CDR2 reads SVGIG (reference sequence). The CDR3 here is CAWSVLDGYTF. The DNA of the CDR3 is TGTGCCTGGAGTGTACTGGATGGCTACACCTTC.

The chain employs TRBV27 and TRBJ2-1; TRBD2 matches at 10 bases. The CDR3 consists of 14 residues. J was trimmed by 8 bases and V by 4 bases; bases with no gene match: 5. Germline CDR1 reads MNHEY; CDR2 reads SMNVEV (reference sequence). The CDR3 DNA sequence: TGTGCCAGCAGTTCCAGCGGGAGGGTCGATGAGCAGTTCTTC. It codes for CASSSSGRVDEQFF.

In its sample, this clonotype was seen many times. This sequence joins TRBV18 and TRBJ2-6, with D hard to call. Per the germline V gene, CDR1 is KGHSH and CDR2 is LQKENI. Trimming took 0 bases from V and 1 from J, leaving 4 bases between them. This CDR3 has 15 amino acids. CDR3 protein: CASSPPRSGANVLTF. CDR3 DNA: TGTGCCAGCTCACCACCGAGGTCTGGGGCCAACGTCCTGACTTTC.

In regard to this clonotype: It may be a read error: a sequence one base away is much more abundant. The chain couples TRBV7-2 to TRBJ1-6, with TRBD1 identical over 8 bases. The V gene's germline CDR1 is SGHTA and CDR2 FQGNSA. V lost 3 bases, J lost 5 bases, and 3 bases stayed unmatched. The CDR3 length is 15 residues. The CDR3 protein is CASSFDRGHNSPLHF. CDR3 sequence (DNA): TGTGCCAGCAGCTTCGACAGGGGCCATAATTCACCCCTCCACTTT.

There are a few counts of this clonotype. CDR3 sequence reads: CASSLAGTREAFF. Here the CDR3 DNA reads TGTGCCAGCAGCTTGGCCGGGACCCGGGAAGCTTTCTTT. V and J are TRBV7-9 and TRBJ1-1; D perhaps matches TRBD1 (5 bases). The CDR3 consists of 13 residues. Deletions cut 3 bases from V and 8 bases from J, with 13 bases between. Germline CDR1 is SEHNR and CDR2 is FQNEAQ (reference sequence).

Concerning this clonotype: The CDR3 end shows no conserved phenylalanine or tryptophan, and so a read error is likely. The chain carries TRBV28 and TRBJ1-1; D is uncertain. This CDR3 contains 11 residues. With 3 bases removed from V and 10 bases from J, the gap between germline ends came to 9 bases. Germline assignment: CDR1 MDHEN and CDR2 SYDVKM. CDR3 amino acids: CASSLTGRAFL. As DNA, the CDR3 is TGTGCCAGCAGTTTGACGGGGAGAGCTTTCCTT.

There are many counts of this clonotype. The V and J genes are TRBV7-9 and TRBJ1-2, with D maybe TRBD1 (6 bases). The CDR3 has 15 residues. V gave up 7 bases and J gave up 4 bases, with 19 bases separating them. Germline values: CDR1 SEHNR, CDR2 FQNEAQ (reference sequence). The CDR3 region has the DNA TGTGCCAGCATCCCGACGGGGGGGGCCGGCTATGGCTACACCTTC. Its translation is CASIPTGGAGYGYTF. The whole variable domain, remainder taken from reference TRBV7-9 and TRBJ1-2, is DTGVSQNPRHKITKRGQNVTFRCDPISEHNRLYWYRQTLGQGPEFLTYFQNEAQLEKSRLLSDRFSAERPKGSFSTLEIQRTEQGDSAMYLCASIPTGGAGYGYTFGSGTRLTVV.

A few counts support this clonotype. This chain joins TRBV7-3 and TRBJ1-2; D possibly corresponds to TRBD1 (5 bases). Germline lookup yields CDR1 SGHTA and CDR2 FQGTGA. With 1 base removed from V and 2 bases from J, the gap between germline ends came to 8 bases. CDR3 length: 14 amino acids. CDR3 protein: CASSLNGDNYGYTF. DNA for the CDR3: TGTGCCAGCAGCTTAAATGGGGACAACTATGGCTACACCTTC. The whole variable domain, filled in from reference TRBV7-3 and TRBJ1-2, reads GAGVSQTPSNKVTEKGKYVELRCDPISGHTALYWYRQSLGQGPEFLIYFQGTGAADDSGLPNDRFFAVRPEGSVSTLKIQRTERGDSAVYLCASSLNGDNYGYTFGSGTRLTVV.

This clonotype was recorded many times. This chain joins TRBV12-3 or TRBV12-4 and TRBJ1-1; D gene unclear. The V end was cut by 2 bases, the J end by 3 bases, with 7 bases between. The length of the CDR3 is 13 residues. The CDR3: CASSLREDTEAFF. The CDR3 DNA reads TGTGCCAGCAGTTTAAGGGAGGACACTGAAGCTTTCTTT.

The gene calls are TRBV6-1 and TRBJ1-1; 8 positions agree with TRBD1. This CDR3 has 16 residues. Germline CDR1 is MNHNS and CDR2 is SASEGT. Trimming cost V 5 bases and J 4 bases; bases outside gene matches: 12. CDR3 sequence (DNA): TGTGCCAGCAGTTGGGGGCAGGGGGCGGGGGTCACTGAAGCTTTCTTT. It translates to CASSWGQGAGVTEAFF.

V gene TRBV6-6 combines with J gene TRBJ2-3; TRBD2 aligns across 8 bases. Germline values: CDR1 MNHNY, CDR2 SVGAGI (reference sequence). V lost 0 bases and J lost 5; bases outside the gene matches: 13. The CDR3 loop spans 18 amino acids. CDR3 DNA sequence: TGTGCCAGCAGTTACTCGACGGTACAGGGACTAGATGGAGATACGCAGTATTTT. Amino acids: CASSYSTVQGLDGDTQYF.

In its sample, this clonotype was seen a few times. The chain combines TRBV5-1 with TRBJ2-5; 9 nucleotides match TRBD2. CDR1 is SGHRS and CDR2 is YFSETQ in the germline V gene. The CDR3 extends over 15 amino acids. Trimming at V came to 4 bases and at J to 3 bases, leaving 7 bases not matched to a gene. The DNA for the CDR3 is TGCGCCAGCAGCCCAGGGACTAGCAGGGAAGAGACCCAGTACTTC. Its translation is CASSPGTSREETQYF. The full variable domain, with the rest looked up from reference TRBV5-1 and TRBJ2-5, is KAGVTQTPRYLIKTRGQQVTLSCSPISGHRSVSWYQQTPGQGLQFLFEYFSETQRNKGNFPGRFSGRQFSNSRSEMNVSTLELGDSALYLCASSPGTSREETQYFGPGTRLLVL.

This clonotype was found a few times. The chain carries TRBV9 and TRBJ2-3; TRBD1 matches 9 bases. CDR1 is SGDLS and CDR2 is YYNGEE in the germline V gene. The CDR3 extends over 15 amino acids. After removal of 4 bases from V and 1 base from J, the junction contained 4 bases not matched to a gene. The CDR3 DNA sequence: TGTGCCAGCAGCCAGGGGACAGGGCGCACAGATACGCAGTATTTT. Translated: CASSQGTGRTDTQYF.